This T cell receptor (beta chain) was obtained from a study of shared clonotypes between healthy human individuals. The method was immunoSEQ multiplex PCR; TCRdb's version includes in-frame clones alone and lacks a portion of them. Among roughly 450,000 clones listed, approximately 85% were seen once. Germline V gene lookup returns CDR1 SGHTA and CDR2 FQGTGA. CDR3 length equals 15 residues. There were no recent acute infections or vaccinations among the donors, who were healthy HIV-negative adults. The sequence derives from a woman aged 40 to 50 in good health. Some clones in this sample may be carry-over from other donors' samples. The genes are TRBV7-3 and TRBJ2-5; TRBD1 is a possible D gene (5 bases). The better agreement between TRBJ2-7 and the DNA end casts doubt on the J call. Sequencing was performed on PBMCs. The CDR3 reads CASSQGAVGPYEQYF. In nucleotides, the CDR3 is TGTGCCAGCAGCCAGGGCGCCGTAGGCCCCTACGAGCAGTACTTC.